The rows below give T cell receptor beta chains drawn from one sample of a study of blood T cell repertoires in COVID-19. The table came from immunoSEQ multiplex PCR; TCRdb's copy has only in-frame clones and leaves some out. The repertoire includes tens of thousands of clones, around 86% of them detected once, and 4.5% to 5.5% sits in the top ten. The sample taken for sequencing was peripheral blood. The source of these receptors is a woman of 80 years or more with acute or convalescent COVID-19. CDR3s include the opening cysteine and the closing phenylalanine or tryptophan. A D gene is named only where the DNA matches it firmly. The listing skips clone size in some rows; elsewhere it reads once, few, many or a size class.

CASSQDLGFTLDTQYF	TGCGCCAGCAGCCAAGACCTCGGGTTTACCCTTGATACGCAGTATTTT	TRBJ2-3	TRBV4-1	.	.
CASSSEAGTSTDTQYF	TGTGCCAGCAGTTCGGAAGCGGGAACTAGCACAGATACGCAGTATTTT	TRBJ2-3	TRBV5-6	.	TRBD2
CASKGLAGGQGQYF	TGTGCCAGCAAGGGCCTAGCGGGGGGGCAGGGGCAGTATTTT	TRBJ2-3	TRBV13	.	TRBD2
CASSFQNQPQHF	TGTGCCAGCAGCTTTCAAAATCAGCCCCAGCATTTT	TRBJ1-5	TRBV5-4	.	.
CASSLAPNIYEQYF	TGTGCCAGCAGCTTGGCTCCGAACATCTACGAGCAGTACTTC	TRBJ2-7	TRBV5-6	.	.
CASSVGDTQYF	TGTGCCAGCAGCGTCGGGGATACGCAGTATTTT	TRBJ2-3	TRBV9	once	.
CASSQLTMLGYTF	TGTGCCAGCAGCCAATTAACAATGCTTGGCTACACCTTC	TRBJ1-2	TRBV3-1/TRBV3-2	.	.
CASRATSGNGGELFF	TGTGCCAGCAGGGCGACTAGCGGGAATGGCGGGGAGCTGTTTTTT	TRBJ2-2	TRBV5-5	.	TRBD2
CASSDRGREKLFF	TGTGCCAGTAGCGACAGGGGGCGTGAAAAACTGTTTTTT	TRBJ1-4	TRBV19	.	TRBD1
CASSPTSVGTGELFF	TGTGCCAGCAGTCCGACTAGCGTCGGCACCGGGGAGCTGTTTTTT	TRBJ2-2	TRBV6-5	.	TRBD2
CASSTPGQGAGEQFF	TGTGCCAGCAGCACTCCAGGGCAGGGGGCAGGGGAGCAGTTCTTC	TRBJ2-1	TRBV25-1	.	TRBD1
CASSLIWAGGNTIYF	TGTGCCAGCAGCTTGATTTGGGCAGGGGGAAACACCATATATTTT	TRBJ1-3	TRBV5-6	.	.
CASSMWTGAVNTEAFF	TGTGCCAGTAGTATGTGGACAGGGGCCGTTAACACTGAAGCTTTCTTT	TRBJ1-1	TRBV19	once	TRBD1
CASSLLLTGTDTQYF	TGCGCCAGCAGCCTCCTGCTTACGGGCACAGATACGCAGTATTTT	TRBJ2-3	TRBV4-3	.	.
CASSHTGTSGYEQYF	TGCGCCAGCAGCCACACCGGGACTAGCGGGTACGAGCAGTACTTC	TRBJ2-7	TRBV5-1	.	TRBD2
CASGTGGGEAFF	TGTGCCTCCGGGACAGGGGGAGGTGAAGCTTTCTTT	TRBJ1-1	TRBV19	.	TRBD1
CASSMGRGNQPQHF	TGTGCCAGTAGTATGGGGAGGGGCAATCAGCCCCAGCATTTT	TRBJ1-5	TRBV19	.	.
CASSEGRVSNQPQHF	TGTGCCAGCAGTGAAGGCAGGGTGAGCAATCAGCCCCAGCATTTT	TRBJ1-5	TRBV6-1	.	.
CASSLLAGTDNEQFF	TGCGCCAGCAGCTTACTAGCGGGAACGGACAATGAGCAGTTCTTC	TRBJ2-1	TRBV5-1	.	TRBD2
CASSLVALAGSSYNEQFF	TGTGCCAGCAGCTTAGTTGCCTTGGCCGGGAGCTCCTACAATGAGCAGTTCTTC	TRBJ2-1	TRBV7-2	.	.
CASSLGHHSEFYGYTF	TGTGCCAGCAGCTTGGGACATCACTCTGAATTCTATGGCTACACCTTC	TRBJ1-2	TRBV5-8	.	.
CASSWRRFGYEQYF	TGTGCCAGCAGCTGGCGGCGTTTTGGGTACGAGCAGTACTTC	TRBJ2-7	TRBV7-2	.	.
CASSFQGASNTEAFF	TGTGCCAGCAGCTTCCAGGGGGCTTCGAACACTGAAGCTTTCTTT	TRBJ1-1	TRBV5-5	.	TRBD1
CASSRTSGGAAGELFF	TGTGCCAGCAGCCGGACTAGCGGGGGGGCCGCCGGGGAGCTGTTTTTT	TRBJ2-2	TRBV5-4	.	TRBD2
CASSFRGTGSSTDTQYF	TGTGCCAGTAGCTTCCGCGGGACAGGGTCCAGCACAGATACGCAGTATTTT	TRBJ2-3	TRBV19	.	TRBD1
CASSTSGMGDETQYF	TGTGCCAGCAGCACTTCTGGTATGGGAGATGAGACCCAGTACTTC	TRBJ2-5	TRBV3-1/TRBV3-2	.	.
CASHGSTDTQYF	TGTGCCAGCCACGGTAGCACAGATACGCAGTATTTT	TRBJ2-3	TRBV12-3/TRBV12-4	.	.
CASSASGTSGGREQYF	TGTGCCAGCAGCGCATCCGGGACTAGCGGGGGTCGGGAGCAGTACTTC	TRBJ2-7	TRBV9	.	TRBD2
CASSSRQGQLYGYTF	TGTGCCAGCAGTTCCCGCCAGGGACAGCTATATGGCTACACCTTC	TRBJ1-2	TRBV6-2/TRBV6-3	few	TRBD1
CASSRARGNGELFF	TGTGCCAGCAGTCGAGCCAGGGGTAACGGGGAGCTGTTTTTT	TRBJ2-2	TRBV5-4	.	.
CASTSYYEQYF	TGTGCCAGCACTTCCTACTACGAGCAGTACTTC	TRBJ2-7	TRBV6-5	.	.
CASICPGLSYNEQFF	TGTGCCAGCATTTGTCCGGGACTCTCCTACAATGAGCAGTTCTTC	TRBJ2-1	TRBV6-4	.	.
CASRYTGGRTEAFF	TGTGCCAGCAGGTATACAGGGGGCCGCACTGAAGCTTTCTTT	TRBJ1-1	TRBV28	.	TRBD1
CARGAPRDRKNIQYF	TGTGCCAGGGGGGCACCCCGGGACAGAAAAAACATTCAGTACTTC	TRBJ2-4	TRBV7-3	.	TRBD1
CASSQGLTGPQETQYF	TGTGCCAGCAGCCAAGGGCTGACAGGCCCCCAAGAGACCCAGTACTTC	TRBJ2-5	TRBV3-1/TRBV3-2	once	.
CAISEGGGSNQPQHF	TGTGCCATCAGTGAAGGTGGGGGGAGCAATCAGCCCCAGCATTTT	TRBJ1-5	TRBV10-3	.	.
CASREVGGSYEQYF	TGTGCCAGCAGAGAAGTAGGCGGGTCCTACGAGCAGTACTTC	TRBJ2-7	TRBV2	once	.
CASSLPAERGETQYF	TGTGCCAGCAGTTTACCCGCGGAGAGAGGAGAGACCCAGTACTTC	TRBJ2-5	TRBV28	.	.
CASSLAQVNTEAFF	TGCGCCAGCAGCTTGGCACAGGTGAACACTGAAGCTTTCTTT	TRBJ1-1	TRBV5-1	.	.
CASSPFGLHRPFTKNIQYF	TGTGCCAGCAGCCCATTCGGTTTGCACAGGCCTTTTACTAAAAACATTCAGTACTTC	TRBJ2-4	TRBV11-3	.	.
CASSLAVSSGSGELFF	TGCGCCAGCAGCTTGGCCGTCTCTAGCGGGAGCGGGGAGCTGTTTTTT	TRBJ2-2	TRBV5-1	.	TRBD2
CASSPSRGQSSYNEQFF	TGTGCCAGTAGTCCCTCGCGAGGACAGAGCTCCTACAATGAGCAGTTCTTC	TRBJ2-1	TRBV19	.	.
CASSESGLTDTQYF	TGTGCCAGCAGTGAATCGGGGTTGACGGATACGCAGTATTTT	TRBJ2-3	TRBV25-1	.	.
CAISEGDYPSGQFF	TGTGCCATCAGTGAGGGGGACTACCCAAGTGGGCAGTTCTTC	TRBJ2-1	TRBV10-3	.	TRBD2
CASSEGGLRPYF	TGTGCCAGCAGTGAAGGGGGCCTAAGACCGTACTTC	TRBJ2-7	TRBV2	.	.
CASSLGAGVGTEAFF	TGCGCCAGCAGCTTGGGGGCGGGGGTAGGCACTGAAGCTTTCTTT	TRBJ1-1	TRBV5-1	.	.
CASSFRDYDLNGEQFF	TGTGCCAGCAGCTTCCGGGACTACGATCTTAACGGTGAGCAGTTCTTC	TRBJ2-1	TRBV13	.	TRBD2
CASQIGQVAYNEQFF	TGTGCCAGTCAGATAGGACAGGTAGCCTACAATGAGCAGTTCTTC	TRBJ2-1	TRBV2	.	TRBD1
CASSLHGQGRGLINSPLHF	TGTGCCAGCAGCCTCCATGGACAGGGAAGAGGGCTTATCAATTCACCCCTCCACTTT	TRBJ1-6	TRBV5-6	.	TRBD1
CASSSGTGTGANVLTF	TGTGCCAGCAGCTCCGGGACAGGGACTGGGGCCAACGTCCTGACTTTC	TRBJ2-6	TRBV5-6	.	TRBD1
CASSRGQTTDTQYF	TGTGCCAGCAGCAGAGGACAGACGACAGATACGCAGTATTTT	TRBJ2-3	TRBV7-9	once	.
CASRETTQANQPQHF	TGTGCCAGTAGGGAAACCACCCAGGCCAATCAGCCCCAGCATTTT	TRBJ1-5	TRBV19	.	.
CASSLAQGAVWETQYF	TGCGCCAGCAGCTTGGCACAGGGGGCCGTTTGGGAGACCCAGTACTTC	TRBJ2-5	TRBV5-1	.	TRBD1
CASSQSGPEGTEAFF	TGCGCCAGCAGCCAAAGTGGACCAGAGGGCACTGAAGCTTTCTTT	TRBJ1-1	TRBV4-3	.	.
CASSNRGSEKLFF	TGTGCCAGCAGCAATCGGGGTTCGGAAAAACTGTTTTTT	TRBJ1-4	TRBV5-8	.	.
CASSLAGPTEAFF	TGTGCCAGCAGCTTGGCAGGGCCCACTGAAGCTTTCTTT	TRBJ1-1	TRBV7-9	.	.
CASSPRQGNNQPQHF	TGTGCCAGCAGCCCACGACAGGGGAATAATCAGCCCCAGCATTTT	TRBJ1-5	TRBV6-6	.	TRBD1
CASSRPGLNTEAFF	TGTGCCAGCAGTCGACCGGGATTGAACACTGAAGCTTTCTTT	TRBJ1-1	TRBV27	.	.
CASSLPGGYGYTF	TGTGCCAGCAGTTTGCCAGGGGGCTATGGCTACACCTTC	TRBJ1-2	TRBV6-2/TRBV6-3	few	TRBD1
CASSNVREAGNQPQHF	TGTGCCAGTAGTAACGTGCGAGAAGCTGGCAATCAGCCCCAGCATTTT	TRBJ1-5	TRBV19	.	.